Shown below are 25 T cell receptor beta chains from a single sample sequenced in a study of blood T cell repertoires in COVID-19. Only in-frame clones appear in the TCRdb table, and some are missing; sequencing was by immunoSEQ multiplex PCR. The sample carries just under 55,000 clones, around 86% recorded once. The sample consisted of peripheral blood. The source of these receptors is a woman aged 55 to 70 with acute or convalescent COVID-19.

The rearrangement links TRBV2 to TRBJ1-4, with a tentative D call TRBD1 (5 bases). The CDR3 is made up of 15 amino acids. The germline V gene has CDR1 SNHLY and CDR2 FYNNEI. V lost 6 bases and J 0 bases, leaving 11 bases between the germline ends. CDR3 bases: TGTGCCAGCAGCCGTCAACAGGCAACTAATGAAAAACTGTTTTTT. Translation gives CASSRQQATNEKLFF.

In DNA form, the CDR3 reads TGTGCCTGGACCCCGATGGGGGGACAGAAAACCTATGGCTACACCTTC. Protein sequence: CAWTPMGGQKTYGYTF. This chain joins TRBV30 and TRBJ1-2, with 7 bases matching TRBD1. V gave up 4 bases and J gave up 4 bases; unmatched junction bases: 15. The CDR3 sequence is 16 residues long. CDR1 is GTSNPN and CDR2 is SVGIG in the germline V gene (reference sequence).

The CDR3 spells CASSHDRGPTRGTEAFF. The CDR3 DNA is TGTGCCAGCAGTCACGACAGGGGGCCGACGAGGGGCACTGAAGCTTTCTTT. The chain is built from TRBV5-6 and TRBJ1-1, with 10 bases that match TRBD1. CDR3 length equals 17 residues. Germline assignment: CDR1 SGHDT and CDR2 YYEEEE. The junction had 14 bases not matched to a gene; V was cut back by 5 bases and J by 4 bases.

J is TRBJ1-2 and V is TRBV5-1; the D is unclear. V gave up 6 bases and J gave up 3 bases, with 15 bases separating them. Germline lookup yields CDR1 SGHRS and CDR2 YFSETQ. The CDR3 is 14 residues long. The DNA for the CDR3 is TGCGCCAGCACCCGATCCCCCGGGGACTATGGCTACACCTTC. Translation: CASTRSPGDYGYTF.

V is TRBV9 and J is TRBJ2-7; 7 bases map to TRBD2. The trim removed 4 bases at V and 2 bases at J, leaving 6 bases unmatched. CDR1 is SGDLS, CDR2 YYNGEE, per germline. This CDR3 is built from 14 residues. The CDR3 bases are TGTGCCAGCAGCCGGGGGGACGTCACCTACGAGCAGTACTTC. As protein: CASSRGDVTYEQYF. Supplemented by reference TRBV9 and TRBJ2-7, the full variable domain reads DSGVTQTPKHLITATGQRVTLRCSPRSGDLSVYWYQQSLDQGLQFLIQYYNGEERAKGNILERFSAQQFPDLHSELNLSSLELGDSALYFCASSRGDVTYEQYFGPGTRLTVT.

This clone is a singleton in its sample. The chain employs TRBV3-1 (or the pseudogene TRBV3-2) and TRBJ2-1, with 9 bases fitting TRBD2. There are 16 residues in the CDR3. Trimming at V came to 1 base and at J to 7 bases, leaving 8 bases not matched to a gene. The germline V gene has CDR1 LGHDT and CDR2 YNNKEL (reference sequence). CDR3 protein: CASSQGPGLAANEQFF. The CDR3 bases are TGTGCCAGCAGCCAAGGGCCGGGACTAGCCGCGAATGAGCAGTTCTTC.

The gene calls are TRBV5-1 and TRBJ2-6; the D gene is possibly TRBD2 (6 bases). The V end lost 5 bases, the J end lost 4 bases, and 16 bases lay between the germline ends. The V gene's germline CDR1 is SGHRS and CDR2 YFSETQ. This CDR3 contains 16 residues. Here the CDR3 DNA reads TGCGCCAGCAGTTTAGGAGGGGCGGCCGGGGCCAACGTCCTGACTTTC. It is translated as CASSLGGAAGANVLTF.

This chain links TRBV7-2 with TRBJ2-7; D is ambiguous. The CDR3 consists of 12 residues. CDR1 and CDR2 from the germline V gene are SGHTA and FQGNSA. Trimming took 1 base from V and 5 from J, leaving 6 bases between them. The CDR3, as DNA: TGTGCCAGCAGCTTAGGCGTAAACGAGCAGTACTTC. Translating gives CASSLGVNEQYF.

The chain is built from TRBV29-1 and TRBJ2-2; TRBD1 matches 7 bases. Trimming cost V 4 bases and J 5 bases; bases outside gene matches: 4. The CDR3 sequence is 13 residues long. The germline CDR1 and CDR2 sequences are SQVTM and ANQGSEA. CDR3 nucleotides: TGCAGCGTTGGACAGGGTCGGACCGGGGAGCTGTTTTTT. This translates into CSVGQGRTGELFF.

The rearrangement joins TRBV7-9 to TRBJ2-3, with D possibly matching TRBD1 (5 bases). V was cut by 8 bases and J by 2 bases, with 17 bases left in between. Germline V gives CDR1 SEHNR, CDR2 FQNEAQ (reference sequence). The CDR3 has 15 amino acids. The CDR3, as DNA: TGTGCCAGCCGCCAGGGTGCTCGCGACACAGATACGCAGTATTTT. Its translation is CASRQGARDTDTQYF. Full variable domain (rest looked up from reference TRBV7-9 and TRBJ2-3): DTGVSQNPRHKITKRGQNVTFRCDPISEHNRLYWYRQTLGQGPEFLTYFQNEAQLEKSRLLSDRFSAERPKGSFSTLEIQRTEQGDSAMYLCASRQGARDTDTQYFGPGTRLTVL.

The chain has TRBV19 and TRBJ2-1, with D maybe TRBD2 (5 bases). The CDR3 consists of 14 residues. V was trimmed by 1 base and J by 6 bases, leaving 10 bases between them. CDR1 is LNHDA, CDR2 SQIVND, per germline (reference sequence). The CDR3 is CASSIGGGPNEQFF. CDR3 DNA: TGTGCCAGTAGTATAGGAGGCGGGCCCAATGAGCAGTTCTTC. Together with reference TRBV19 and TRBJ2-1, the CDR3 gives the full variable domain: DGGITQSPKYLFRKEGQNVTLSCEQNLNHDAMYWYRQDPGQGLRLIYYSQIVNDFQKGDIAEGYSVSREKKESFPLTVTSAQKNPTAFYLCASSIGGGPNEQFFGPGTRLTVL.

The J gene is TRBJ1-2, the V gene TRBV6-5, with D possibly TRBD1 on 6 matching bases. This CDR3 is built from 16 residues. The ends were cut back, 1 base at V and 4 bases at J, with 16 bases in the middle. Germline V gene lookup returns CDR1 MNHEY and CDR2 SVGAGI. CDR3 residues: CASSYYMPGERYGYTF. The CDR3, as DNA: TGTGCCAGCAGTTACTATATGCCAGGGGAGCGCTATGGCTACACCTTC.

The chain joins TRBV7-6 to TRBJ2-1; D may be TRBD1 (6 bases). CDR3 length: 15 residues. CDR1 and CDR2 from the germline V gene are SGHVS and FNYEAQ. Trimming took off 5 bases at V and 7 bases at J, with 18 bases between the two ends. This CDR3 is CASSPKRTAGNEQFF. CDR3 nucleotide sequence: TGTGCCAGCAGCCCAAAGCGGACAGCAGGGAATGAGCAGTTCTTC.

This clone is a singleton in its sample. V gene TRBV18 combines with J gene TRBJ2-7; possibly TRBD1 for D (6 bases). The CDR3 sequence is 13 residues long. The germline V gene encodes CDR1 KGHSH and CDR2 LQKENI. V dropped 6 bases and J dropped 8 bases, with 17 bases sitting between them. The CDR3 sequence: CASSSDSPTQQYF. CDR3 nucleotide sequence: TGTGCCAGCTCCTCGGACAGTCCTACGCAGCAGTACTTC.

The chain joins TRBV18 to TRBJ2-7; 9 bases agree with TRBD2. CDR1 and CDR2 from the germline V gene are KGHSH and LQKENI. After removal of 3 bases from V and 4 bases from J, the junction contained 7 bases not matched to a gene. The CDR3 is 15 residues long. The CDR3 region has the DNA TGTGCCAGCTCACCCGTCCGCAGCGGGAGGTACGAGCAGTACTTC. This encodes CASSPVRSGRYEQYF.

This chain uses TRBV5-1 with TRBJ1-1; D remains ambiguous. Germline V gene sequence: CDR1 SGHRS, CDR2 YFSETQ. V was trimmed by 2 bases and J by 5 bases, leaving 10 bases between them. This CDR3 region has 13 residues. The CDR3 loop is CASSLMGDTEAFF. The CDR3, as DNA: TGCGCCAGCAGCTTAATGGGAGATACTGAAGCTTTCTTT.

The V gene is TRBV7-8, the J gene TRBJ2-1; 13 bases are shared with TRBD2. V lost 8 bases to trimming and J lost 15 bases; unmatched junction nucleotides: 16. CDR1 and CDR2 from the germline V gene are SGHVS and FQNEAQ. The CDR3 runs to 15 residues. CDR3 nucleotides: TGTGCCAGCGCCTTACCCCCCGGGACTAGCGGGAAAAGGTTCTTC. It yields the protein CASALPPGTSGKRFF.

The chain carries TRBV9 and TRBJ2-3; D unclear. The V gene's germline CDR1 is SGDLS and CDR2 YYNGEE. This CDR3 spans 17 amino acids. The V end was cut by 0 bases, the J end by 2 bases, with 16 bases between. The CDR3: CASSVGRNHLLTDTQYF. For the CDR3, the DNA is TGTGCCAGCAGCGTAGGGCGGAACCACTTACTCACAGATACGCAGTATTTT. The whole variable domain, remainder taken from reference TRBV9 and TRBJ2-3, is DSGVTQTPKHLITATGQRVTLRCSPRSGDLSVYWYQQSLDQGLQFLIQYYNGEERAKGNILERFSAQQFPDLHSELNLSSLELGDSALYFCASSVGRNHLLTDTQYFGPGTRLTVL.

In DNA form, the CDR3 reads TGTGCCAGCAGTTCCGTCCCAGGGGCCCGCGTCACTGAAGCTTTCTTT. This codes for CASSSVPGARVTEAFF. The gene calls are TRBV27 and TRBJ1-1, with D maybe TRBD1 (6 bases). CDR1 and CDR2 (germline): MNHEY, SMNVEV (reference sequence). This CDR3 region has 16 residues. Trimming removed 4 bases from V and 4 bases from J, with 19 bases in between.

The chain employs TRBV19 and TRBJ2-5, with 14 bases aligning to TRBD2. CDR3 length: 17 residues. The germline V gene has CDR1 LNHDA and CDR2 SQIVND (reference sequence). Trimming removed 5 bases from V and 5 bases from J; junction bases left unmatched: 10. CDR3 DNA sequence: TGTGCCAGTAGTCCTAGACTAGCGGGAGGGCCGGGGGAGACCCAGTACTTC. This translates into CASSPRLAGGPGETQYF.

The chain joins TRBV19 to TRBJ1-5; 7 bases line up with TRBD1. V was pared by 9 bases and J by 0 bases, with 5 bases of the junction left unmatched. This CDR3 has 14 amino acids. Germline CDR1 reads LNHDA; CDR2 reads SQIVND (reference sequence). For the CDR3, the DNA is TGTGCCAGCGACAGGGCATATAGCAATCAGCCCCAGCATTTT. Protein sequence: CASDRAYSNQPQHF.

This clone was observed a few times. This chain links TRBV6-5 with TRBJ1-2; D is uncertain. CDR1 is MNHEY and CDR2 is SVGAGI in the germline V gene. V was cut by 7 bases and J by 4 bases, with 13 bases left in between. CDR3 length equals 13 residues. CDR3 in DNA: TGTGCCAGCACCCTTCCCGGTCTCTATGGCTACACCTTC. Translation: CASTLPGLYGYTF.

The V gene is TRBV11-2, the J gene TRBJ1-2; TRBD1 matches 9 bases. The V segment lost 5 bases and the J segment 4 bases; nucleotides outside the gene matches: 5. Germline CDR1 SGHAT, CDR2 FQNNGV. The CDR3 covers 14 residues. The DNA for the CDR3 is TGTGCCAGCAGCACGACAGGGGGACGCTATGGCTACACCTTC. It codes for CASSTTGGRYGYTF.

The CDR3 is CASSDRQGAWYSPLHF. The CDR3 DNA sequence: TGTGCCAGCAGCGATCGACAGGGGGCTTGGTATTCACCCCTCCACTTT. The gene calls are TRBV5-6 and TRBJ1-6, with TRBD1 matching over 10 bases. The CDR3 is 16 amino acids. V lost 4 bases, J lost 8 bases, and 9 bases stayed unmatched. Per germline, CDR1 SGHDT and CDR2 YYEEEE.

Worth noting for this clone: Other nucleotide sequences from this sample produce the same CDR3. The chain links TRBV15 to TRBJ1-2; perhaps TRBD1 as D (5 bases). CDR1 and CDR2 from the germline V gene are LNHNV and YYDKDF (reference sequence). The CDR3 consists of 13 residues. V dropped 0 bases and J dropped 7 bases, with 9 bases sitting between them. DNA for the CDR3: TGTGCCACCAGCAGAGATCGGCAGGGTGGCTACACCTTC. It specifies CATSRDRQGGYTF.